The 19 T cell receptor beta chains given below trace back to one sample, sequenced in a study of CD8 T cells in Susac syndrome. When the RNA was reverse transcribed, random hexamers were used with an input of about 0.5 to 1 ug. From the immunoSEQ multiplex PCR reads, TCRdb called clonotypes with MiXCR, one entry per CDR3 protein. The sample records 150,000 to 200,000 distinct CDR3 sequences, more than 90% being singletons. The specimen sequenced was CD4+ T cells from PBMCs. The receptors originated from a human donor with multiple sclerosis.

The CDR3 coding sequence is TGTGCCTGGAGTGTAGGCTACCAAGAGACCCAGTACTTC. Protein product: CAWSVGYQETQYF. The chain has TRBV30 and TRBJ2-5; D is undetermined. The germline V gene has CDR1 GTSNPN and CDR2 SVGIG (reference sequence). V lost 0 bases to trimming and J lost 0 bases, with 5 bases between them. The CDR3 consists of 13 residues. Looking up the rest from reference TRBV30 and TRBJ2-5 gives the full variable domain: SQTIHQWPATLVQPVGSPLSLECTVEGTSNPNLYWYRQAAGRGLQLLFYSVGIGQISSEVPQNLSASRPQDRQFILSSKKLLLSDSGFYLCAWSVGYQETQYFGPGTRLLVL.

This clonotype was seen a single time. The J gene is TRBJ2-1, the V gene TRBV9, with 8 bases that match TRBD2. The CDR3 totals 15 residues. Losses at the gene ends were 3 bases for V and 10 bases for J; bases not matched to a gene: 12. Germline CDR1 reads SGDLS; CDR2 reads YYNGEE. CDR3 DNA: TGTGCCAGCAGCGAGGGACTAGTGTCAGTCTCCGAGCAGTTCTTC. As protein: CASSEGLVSVSEQFF.

CDR3 residues: CSLGTATGELFF. The CDR3 DNA sequence: TGCAGCCTCGGGACAGCGACCGGGGAGCTGTTTTTT. The genes are TRBV29-1 and TRBJ2-2; TRBD1 aligns across 7 bases. With V trimmed by 8 bases and J by 5 bases, 5 bases remained unmatched. CDR3 size: 12 residues. CDR1 and CDR2 (germline): SQVTM, ANQGSEA.

This chain connects TRBV12-3 or TRBV12-4 to TRBJ1-2; 10 bases align to TRBD1. The CDR3 loop spans 15 amino acids. V dropped 7 bases and J dropped 4; count of bases not matched to a gene: 9. CDR3 protein: CASTEGTGEIYGYTF. The DNA for the CDR3 is TGTGCCAGCACCGAGGGGACAGGGGAGATCTATGGCTACACCTTC.

This clonotype has only one observation. J is TRBJ1-2 and V is TRBV20-1; D gene unclear. This CDR3 is built from 14 residues. Germline V lookup: CDR1 DFQATT, CDR2 SNEGSKA (reference sequence). Trimming shortened V by 3 bases and J by 4 bases, and 15 bases separated the two germline ends. This CDR3 reads CSASLFSGVYGYTF. DNA for the CDR3: TGCAGTGCTAGTCTATTCTCCGGGGTCTATGGCTACACCTTC.

This clonotype has only one observation. The chain uses TRBV5-1 and TRBJ2-7; 10 bases are shared with TRBD2. CDR1 is SGHRS and CDR2 is YFSETQ in the germline V gene. This CDR3 comprises 15 residues. The J segment lost 5 bases and the V segment lost 0 bases, leaving 5 bases of the junction unmatched. CDR3 region: CASSLERGGSNEQYF. For the CDR3, the DNA is TGCGCCAGCAGCTTGGAGCGGGGGGGCTCGAACGAGCAGTACTTC.

This clonotype was detected only once. In nucleotides, the CDR3 is TGTGCCACCAGTGATTTGAAGGGGGTTCTTCTGCCCCAGCATTTT. Translating it yields CATSDLKGVLLPQHF. This chain connects TRBV24-1 to TRBJ1-5, with D perhaps TRBD1 (6 bases). The CDR3 extends over 15 amino acids. Germline V lookup: CDR1 KGHDR, CDR2 SFDVKD. Trimming cost V 0 bases and J 9 bases, with 14 bases left between them.

This sequence joins TRBV6-2 or TRBV6-3 and TRBJ1-2; unclear D gene. CDR1 MNHEY and CDR2 SVGEGT come from the germline V gene. This CDR3 contains 15 residues. The V end lost 2 bases, the J end lost 10 bases, and 20 bases lay between the germline ends. The DNA for the CDR3 is TGTGCCAGCAGTTACGCCCCAGGTGGCAGCGGAGACTACACCTTC. It yields the protein CASSYAPGGSGDYTF.

The genes are TRBV3-1 and TRBJ1-5; D gene uncertain. The CDR3 consists of 12 residues. Germline CDR1 and CDR2: LGHDT and YNNKEL (reference sequence). Trimming removed 1 base at V and 7 bases at J, with 5 bases between. This CDR3 is CASSQVGQPQHF. The CDR3 DNA follows: TGTGCCAGCAGCCAAGTGGGACAGCCCCAGCATTTT.

This chain joins TRBV7-9 and TRBJ1-1; D gene uncertain. V was shortened by 5 bases and J by 8 bases, with 21 bases between the two germline ends. Germline-derived CDR1 and CDR2 are SEHNR and FQNEAQ (reference sequence). This CDR3 has 15 amino acids. The chain's CDR3 is CASSPPRIGWTEAFF. For the CDR3, the DNA is TGTGCCAGCAGCCCCCCTCGTATAGGGTGGACGGAAGCTTTCTTT.

This rearrangement joins TRBV7-9 to TRBJ2-4; 8 bases agree with TRBD1. J gave up 13 bases and V 2 bases, and 7 bases lay outside the gene matches. Germline values: CDR1 SEHNR, CDR2 FQNEAQ (reference sequence). The CDR3 has 13 amino acids. CDR3 region: CASSLSDRDRQYF. Here the CDR3 DNA reads TGTGCCAGCAGCTTATCGGATAGGGACAGGCAGTACTTC.

This chain joins TRBV29-1 and TRBJ2-5; 10 bases line up with TRBD2. CDR1 and CDR2 from the germline V gene are SQVTM and ANQGSEA. V was pared by 5 bases and J by 4 bases, with 10 bases of the junction left unmatched. This CDR3 has 15 residues. CDR3 sequence: CSVPSSGGVGETQYF. For the CDR3, the DNA is TGCAGCGTTCCCTCTAGCGGGGGTGTTGGAGAGACCCAGTACTTC.

The chain uses TRBV29-1 and TRBJ2-3, with 10 bases identical to TRBD1. Trimming removed 4 bases from V and 3 bases from J; junction bases left unmatched: 10. The germline V gene has CDR1 SQVTM and CDR2 ANQGSEA. The CDR3 is 16 amino acids. CDR3 sequence (DNA): TGCAGCGTTGTGGTCCGGGACAGGGGATGGACAGATACGCAGTATTTT. Residues: CSVVVRDRGWTDTQYF.

V is TRBV19 and J is TRBJ1-2; no firm D call. Germline V gene lookup returns CDR1 LNHDA and CDR2 SQIVND (reference sequence). The CDR3 length is 17 residues. V dropped 3 bases and J dropped 2 bases, with 19 bases sitting between them. This CDR3 is CASSILPQGTSNYGYTF. DNA for the CDR3: TGTGCCAGTAGTATCCTACCGCAAGGCACTTCGAACTATGGCTACACCTTC.

The chain recombines TRBV29-1 with TRBJ1-1, with D hard to call. V was cut by 7 bases and J by 12 bases, with 21 bases left in between. The CDR3 has 12 amino acids. Germline V gives CDR1 SQVTM, CDR2 ANQGSEA. CDR3 in DNA: TGCAGCGCCTTGACCACGGTTTTTGGGTCTTTCTTT. It yields the protein CSALTTVFGSFF.

This chain links TRBV20-1 with TRBJ2-7; 8 bases fit TRBD2. The V and J ends lost 6 bases and 6 bases, in that order; junction bases with no gene match: 10. Germline V gene data show CDR1 as DFQATT and CDR2 as SNEGSKA (reference sequence). The CDR3 runs 13 residues. CDR3 DNA: TGCAGTGCCCCCCGGGGGGGGGCTGCCGAGCAGTACTTC. This encodes CSAPRGGAAEQYF.

J is TRBJ2-6 and V is TRBV11-2; 8 bases fit TRBD1. The ends lost 5 bases at V and 4 bases at J; junction bases unmatched: 7. Looked up from germline, CDR1 is SGHAT and CDR2 is FQNNGV. The CDR3 sequence is 16 residues long. The CDR3 DNA is TGTGCCAGCAGCCCAGGGGGCGCGCAGGGGGCCAACGTCCTGACTTTC. It translates to CASSPGGAQGANVLTF.

The chain employs TRBV12-3 or TRBV12-4 and TRBJ2-1; 9 bases fit TRBD2. V dropped 2 bases and J dropped 8; count of bases not matched to a gene: 10. This CDR3 region has 16 residues. This CDR3 reads CASSLLGGGAVDEQFF. Written as DNA, the CDR3 is TGTGCCAGCAGTTTACTGGGCGGGGGGGCCGTGGATGAGCAGTTCTTC.

The rearrangement uses TRBV20-1 and TRBJ1-6; D gene uncertain. V lost 5 bases and J lost 7, with 9 bases in between. Germline V gene data show CDR1 as DFQATT and CDR2 as SNEGSKA (reference sequence). This CDR3 has 12 amino acids. CDR3 in amino acids: CSARSANSPLHF. CDR3 DNA sequence: TGCAGTGCTCGAAGTGCAAATTCACCCCTCCACTTT.